The text below deals with one T cell receptor beta chain. This entry is derived from a study of blood T cell repertoires in COVID-19. This CDR3 is built from 13 residues. Germline-derived CDR1 and CDR2 are SGDLS and YYNGEE. V was clipped by 0 bases and J by 4 bases, with 5 bases between them. Seattle's cohort entered during active infection and was followed longitudinally. Per the original methods: Nucleated cell counts were estimated from reference gene primer amplification. Produced via immunoSEQ multiplex PCR; TCRdb's table is partial and in-frame only. The V and J calls and the clone size are those of that table, but D and trimming were determined from the DNA. The table records around 290,000 clones, 75% to 90% of them present only once.

The specimen sequenced was peripheral blood. V usage is TRBV9 and J usage is TRBJ2-1, with D perhaps matching TRBD2 (5 bases). This sequence was found in a woman in her seventies with COVID-19, enrolled during active disease. Written as DNA, the CDR3 is TGTGCCAGCAGCGTAGGGAGGTACAATGAGCAGTTCTTC. Encoded protein: CASSVGRYNEQFF.